Shown below are 26 T cell receptor beta chains from a single sample sequenced in a study of T cell responses to AZD1222 COVID-19 vaccine. Some clones are missing from TCRdb's copy, which holds only in-frame ones; the method was immunoSEQ multiplex PCR. This table holds roughly 120,000 clones, around 85% found once. The sequences come from peripheral blood, collected on day 0 of MenACWY control vaccination. These TCRs come from an adult in good health.

The chain recombines TRBV7-2 with TRBJ1-3; D unclear. Trimming took 3 bases from V and 0 from J, leaving 9 bases between them. The CDR3 sequence is 15 residues long. Germline V gene data show CDR1 as SGHTA and CDR2 as FQGNSA. Written as DNA, the CDR3 is TGTGCCAGCAGCTTGGCCCCAAGCTCTGGAAACACCATATATTTT. Its translation is CASSLAPSSGNTIYF.

The genes are TRBV4-1 and TRBJ1-4, with D hard to call. The V end was cut by 2 bases, the J end by 5 bases, with 6 bases between. Germline assignment: CDR1 MGHRA and CDR2 YSYEKL. The CDR3 spans 13 residues. The CDR3 loop is CASSQLVNEKLFF. The CDR3 DNA sequence: TGCGCCAGCAGCCAACTTGTGAATGAAAAACTGTTTTTT.

The chain is built from TRBV27 and TRBJ2-7; D unresolved. Per the germline V gene, CDR1 is MNHEY and CDR2 is SMNVEV (reference sequence). The germline V and J ends were trimmed by 2 bases and 7 bases, with 18 bases remaining between them. CDR3 size: 15 residues. The chain's CDR3 is CASSLAHSRRGEQYF. CDR3 nucleotide sequence: TGTGCCAGCAGTTTAGCCCACTCCCGACGTGGTGAGCAGTACTTC.

The count of this clone is one. V usage is TRBV5-1 and J usage is TRBJ2-7; the match to TRBD1 covers 10 bases. This CDR3 is built from 15 residues. Germline V lookup: CDR1 SGHRS, CDR2 YFSETQ. Trimming at V came to 3 bases and at J to 5 bases, leaving 8 bases not matched to a gene. In DNA form, the CDR3 reads TGCGCCAGCAGCTATGGGACAGGGGAAGGGGACGAGCAGTACTTC. Residues: CASSYGTGEGDEQYF.

The rearrangement links TRBV7-9 to TRBJ2-5; 14 bases match TRBD2. The germline gives CDR1 SEHNR, CDR2 FQNEAQ (reference sequence). V was clipped by 2 bases and J by 4 bases; unmatched bases: 9. The CDR3 has 18 amino acids. CDR3 sequence reads: CASSLLLTSGGEGETQYF. CDR3 bases: TGTGCCAGCAGCTTACTCCTGACTAGCGGGGGGGAGGGAGAGACCCAGTACTTC.

CDR3 protein: CASSPGGSYNEQFF. The CDR3 DNA reads as TGTGCCAGCTCACCCGGCGGCTCCTACAATGAGCAGTTCTTC. The rearrangement links TRBV18 to TRBJ2-1; D is ambiguous. Deletions cut 3 bases from V and 0 bases from J, with 6 bases between. Per the germline V gene, CDR1 is KGHSH and CDR2 is LQKENI. The CDR3 is 14 amino acids.

The rearrangement joins TRBV14 to TRBJ2-3, with D hard to call. CDR3 size: 14 residues. The ends were cut back, 0 bases at V and 5 bases at J, with 9 bases in the middle. The germline CDR1 and CDR2 sequences are SGHDN and FVKESK. The chain's CDR3 is CASSQDLIEDTQYF. CDR3 bases: TGTGCCAGCAGCCAAGACCTCATAGAAGATACGCAGTATTTT. Using reference TRBV14 and TRBJ2-3 for the parts outside the CDR3, the full variable domain is EAGVTQFPSHSVIEKGQTVTLRCDPISGHDNLYWYRRVMGKEIKFLLHFVKESKQDESGMPNNRFLAERTGGTYSTLKVQPAELEDSGVYFCASSQDLIEDTQYFGPGTRLTVL.

V usage is TRBV5-3 and J usage is TRBJ1-5, with 9 bases that match TRBD1. TRBV5-3 belongs to the ORF category, with a function that is uncertain. This CDR3 has 17 residues. Unmatched junction bases numbered 10, after V lost 0 bases and J lost 6 bases. CDR3 DNA: TGTGCCAGAAGCTTGGCATTACCGGGACAGGGTCCTCAGCCCCAGCATTTT. The encoded protein is CARSLALPGQGPQPQHF.

The chain carries TRBV28 and TRBJ2-7, with D possibly TRBD1 on 7 matching bases. Trimming removed 2 bases at V and 3 bases at J, with 11 bases between. CDR1 MDHEN and CDR2 SYDVKM come from the germline V gene. The CDR3 contains 14 residues. The CDR3 sequence: CASSLRRDSYEQYF. The CDR3 coding sequence is TGTGCCAGCAGTTTAAGGCGGGACAGCTACGAGCAGTACTTC.

The chain has TRBV24-1 and TRBJ1-2, with 8 bases identical to TRBD1. V was pared by 4 bases and J by 6 bases, with 6 bases of the junction left unmatched. Per the germline V gene, CDR1 is KGHDR and CDR2 is SFDVKD. This CDR3 comprises 14 residues. For the CDR3, the DNA is TGTGCCACCAGTGACCTTACAGGGGGGAATGGCTACACCTTC. Amino acid sequence: CATSDLTGGNGYTF.

This chain uses TRBV7-2 with TRBJ2-7, with unresolved D. The CDR3 contains 15 residues. Per the germline V gene, CDR1 is SGHTA and CDR2 is FQGNSA. V lost 1 base and J lost 0, with 10 bases in between. For the CDR3, the DNA is TGTGCCAGCAGCTTAGGGGCGGATAGCTCCTACGAGCAGTACTTC. The encoded protein is CASSLGADSSYEQYF.

In its sample, this clone was seen once. The V gene is TRBV5-6, the J gene TRBJ2-2; 9 nucleotides align to TRBD1. CDR3 length equals 17 residues. V trimming: 3 bases; J trimming: 5 bases; junction bases outside the gene matches: 11. Germline CDR1 reads SGHDT; CDR2 reads YYEEEE. The DNA for the CDR3 is TGTGCCAGCAGCTCGCCCAGGGACAGGGCAGAGACCGGGGAGCTGTTTTTT. It is translated as CASSSPRDRAETGELFF.

This clone appeared a few times. The chain couples TRBV7-2 to TRBJ1-3; D remains unclear. The CDR3 loop spans 13 amino acids. The germline CDR1 and CDR2 sequences are SGHTA and FQGNSA. Between the trimmed V and J ends, which lost 5 bases and 8 bases, there was a span of 13 bases. CDR3 sequence (DNA): TGTGCCAGCAGCCAAGGTCTCTCAGACACCATATATTTT. This codes for CASSQGLSDTIYF.

The CDR3 is CASSSPGTMNTEAFF. Here the CDR3 DNA reads TGTGCCAGCAGTTCCCCCGGAACCATGAACACTGAAGCTTTCTTT. V and J are TRBV28 and TRBJ1-1; D unresolved. The CDR3 sequence is 15 residues long. Trimming took off 4 bases at V and 0 bases at J, with 12 bases between the two ends. Germline V lookup: CDR1 MDHEN, CDR2 SYDVKM.

The chain employs TRBV6-1 and TRBJ2-5; D tentatively reads TRBD1 or TRBD2 (6 bases each). CDR1 is MNHNS, CDR2 SASEGT, per germline. The CDR3 is 16 amino acids. Trimming removed 2 bases at V and 5 bases at J, with 18 bases between. The chain's CDR3 is CASSERNGGAGETQYF. The CDR3 DNA reads TGTGCCAGCAGTGAAAGGAATGGGGGCGCGGGGGAGACCCAGTACTTC.

The chain links TRBV11-3 to TRBJ1-1; the match to TRBD1 covers 7 bases. Germline loops: CDR1 SGHNT, CDR2 YENEEA. The CDR3 extends over 13 amino acids. V shed 3 bases, J shed 7 bases, and the junction held 5 bases outside the gene matches. For the CDR3, the DNA is TGTGCCAGCAGCTTTGACAGGGCTGGTGAAGCTTTCTTT. Translation: CASSFDRAGEAFF.

As regards this clone: At one end the junction does not follow the germline gene, possibly because of a read error. CDR3 DNA sequence: TGTGCCAGCAGTTTAGGGAGCGGGGGCCGCGAAGACTTC. Amino acid sequence: CASSLGSGGREDF. The rearrangement uses TRBV12-3 or TRBV12-4 and TRBJ2-5; TRBD2 matches 8 bases. The CDR3 covers 13 residues.

The V call is TRBV7-9, the J call TRBJ2-1, with 7 bases identical to TRBD1. Germline V gene sequence: CDR1 SEHNR, CDR2 FQNEAQ (reference sequence). The CDR3 is 15 residues long. With V trimmed by 4 bases and J by 2 bases, 5 bases remained unmatched. The CDR3 bases are TGTGCCAGCAGCTCATACAGGGGCCCCTACAATGAGCAGTTCTTC. Protein: CASSSYRGPYNEQFF.

The genes are TRBV29-1 and TRBJ2-4; D gene ambiguous. This CDR3 region has 11 residues. V lost 4 bases, J lost 4 bases, and 5 bases lay in between. Germline V gene data show CDR1 as SQVTM and CDR2 as ANQGSEA. The DNA for the CDR3 is TGCAGCGTTGGGCAGAAAAACATTCAGTACTTC. The encoded protein is CSVGQKNIQYF.

V usage is TRBV15 and J usage is TRBJ1-1; D gene uncertain. This CDR3 is 12 amino acids long. CDR1 is LNHNV, CDR2 YYDKDF, per germline (reference sequence). V gave up 0 bases and J gave up 11 bases, with 10 bases separating them. The CDR3 protein is CATSRDSLTAFF. The DNA of the CDR3 is TGTGCCACCAGCAGAGACTCCCTCACGGCTTTCTTT.

This chain uses TRBV5-6 with TRBJ1-5; weak D call: TRBD1 (5 bases). The CDR3 contains 16 residues. With 0 bases removed from V and 1 base from J, the gap between germline ends came to 11 bases. Germline-derived CDR1 and CDR2 are SGHDT and YYEEEE. This CDR3 is CASSLGAGSSNQPQHF. CDR3 DNA sequence: TGTGCCAGCAGCTTGGGGGCAGGGTCGAGCAATCAGCCCCAGCATTTT. Full variable domain (missing parts from reference TRBV5-6 and TRBJ1-5): DAGVTQSPTHLIKTRGQQVTLRCSPKSGHDTVSWYQQALGQGPQFIFQYYEEEERQRGNFPDRFSGHQFPNYSSELNVNALLLGDSALYLCASSLGAGSSNQPQHFGDGTRLSIL.

V and J are TRBV18 and TRBJ2-5; tentatively, D is TRBD2 (6 bases). The germline V gene has CDR1 KGHSH and CDR2 LQKENI. V was cut by 2 bases and J by 5 bases, with 9 bases left in between. The CDR3 spans 13 residues. The CDR3 DNA sequence: TGTGCCAGCTCACCAACGGGAGCCGAGACCCAGTACTTC. Residues: CASSPTGAETQYF.

This clone was observed a handful of times. The V call is TRBV20-1, the J call TRBJ1-3; no clear D. V was pared by 3 bases and J by 3 bases, with 15 bases between. The CDR3 is 15 residues long. The germline gives CDR1 DFQATT, CDR2 SNEGSKA (reference sequence). CDR3 in amino acids: CSASVVGGIGNTIYF. CDR3 coding DNA: TGCAGTGCTAGTGTTGTCGGCGGCATTGGAAACACCATATATTTT.

The chain is built from TRBV19 and TRBJ2-7; D unresolved. Trimming took off 3 bases at V and 2 bases at J, with 11 bases between the two ends. Germline V gene data show CDR1 as LNHDA and CDR2 as SQIVND (reference sequence). The CDR3 extends over 14 amino acids. The DNA of the CDR3 is TGTGCCAGTAGTATTGCCTCAACCGCCTACGAGCAGTACTTC. The encoded protein is CASSIASTAYEQYF. Supplemented by reference TRBV19 and TRBJ2-7, the full variable domain reads DGGITQSPKYLFRKEGQNVTLSCEQNLNHDAMYWYRQDPGQGLRLIYYSQIVNDFQKGDIAEGYSVSREKKESFPLTVTSAQKNPTAFYLCASSIASTAYEQYFGPGTRLTVT.

The chain couples TRBV11-3 to TRBJ2-3; no clear D gene. The germline V gene encodes CDR1 SGHNT and CDR2 YENEEA. The CDR3 extends over 12 amino acids. Between the trimmed V and J ends, which lost 6 bases and 0 bases, there was a span of 4 bases. The CDR3: CASSMSTDTQYF. CDR3 bases: TGTGCCAGCAGTATGAGCACAGATACGCAGTATTTT.

There are a few counts of this clone. The J gene is TRBJ2-7, the V gene TRBV5-1, with 8 bases aligning to TRBD1. The length of the CDR3 is 15 residues. The V and J ends lost 2 bases and 0 bases, in that order; junction bases with no gene match: 4. Germline CDR1 reads SGHRS; CDR2 reads YFSETQ. DNA of the CDR3: TGCGCCAGCAGCTTAGGGACAGGACTCTCCTACGAGCAGTACTTC. It is translated as CASSLGTGLSYEQYF.